This TCR beta chain stems from a study of CD8 T cells in Susac syndrome. Study as a whole: Treatment status at blood draw for the Susac syndrome patients was therapy-naive, corticosteroids, or intravenous immunoglobulin alone. Study-wide results and caveats: Susac-specific public clones were found in total CD8+ and CD8+ TEMRA repertoires, numbering roughly 15 and five, respectively.

Germline CDR1 is MDHEN and CDR2 is SYDVKM. The J segment lost 6 bases and the V segment lost 3 bases, leaving 6 bases of the junction unmatched. The CDR3 sequence is 14 residues long. Recently defined diagnostic criteria for definite or probable disease were fulfilled by Susac syndrome patients. The authors negatively isolated CD8+ and CD4+ T cells and FACS-enriched TEMRA cells. To note about this clonotype: Antigen: not known.

cDNA came from around 0.5 to 1 ug RNA primed by random hexamers. TCRdb recomputed calls from the immunoSEQ multiplex PCR reads with MiXCR, one row per CDR3 protein. The data hold around 150,000 distinct CDR3 sequences, with more than 85% observed a single time. The chain couples TRBV28 to TRBJ1-2, with TRBD1 matching over 8 bases. This TCR was sampled from a human donor with Susac syndrome. The source material was CD8+ T cells from PBMCs. DNA of the CDR3: TGTGCCAGCAGTTTCGGCCAGGGGGCGGATGGCTACACCTTC. Translating gives CASSFGQGADGYTF.